Here is one T cell receptor beta chain with its context. In the study's own analysis: Cell counts per sample came from amplifying reference gene primers. Profiled with immunoSEQ multiplex PCR; TCRdb holds only in-frame clones, not every one. From that table come the V and J calls and clone size; the DNA was used to work out D and trimming. The sample lists roughly 670,000 clones, approximately 90% occurring once. This record comes from a study of blood T cell repertoires in COVID-19. Turning to the study itself: The cDNA or gDNA used as material had been derived from T cells, B-cell-depleted T cells, or PBMCs.

The germline gives CDR1 SGDLS, CDR2 YYNGEE. V gave up 0 bases and J gave up 4 bases, with 7 bases separating them. This CDR3 has 13 amino acids. J is TRBJ1-1 and V is TRBV9; a weak D match, TRBD1 (6 bases). Sequenced input: peripheral blood. The source of this sequence is a woman between 18 and 29 years old with acute or convalescent COVID-19. CDR3 sequence (DNA): TGTGCCAGCAGCGTAGAGGGGGTCACTGAAGCTTTCTTT. Protein sequence: CASSVEGVTEAFF. The complete variable domain, with remaining parts taken from reference TRBV9 and TRBJ1-1, reads DSGVTQTPKHLITATGQRVTLRCSPRSGDLSVYWYQQSLDQGLQFLIQYYNGEERAKGNILERFSAQQFPDLHSELNLSSLELGDSALYFCASSVEGVTEAFFGQGTRLTVV.